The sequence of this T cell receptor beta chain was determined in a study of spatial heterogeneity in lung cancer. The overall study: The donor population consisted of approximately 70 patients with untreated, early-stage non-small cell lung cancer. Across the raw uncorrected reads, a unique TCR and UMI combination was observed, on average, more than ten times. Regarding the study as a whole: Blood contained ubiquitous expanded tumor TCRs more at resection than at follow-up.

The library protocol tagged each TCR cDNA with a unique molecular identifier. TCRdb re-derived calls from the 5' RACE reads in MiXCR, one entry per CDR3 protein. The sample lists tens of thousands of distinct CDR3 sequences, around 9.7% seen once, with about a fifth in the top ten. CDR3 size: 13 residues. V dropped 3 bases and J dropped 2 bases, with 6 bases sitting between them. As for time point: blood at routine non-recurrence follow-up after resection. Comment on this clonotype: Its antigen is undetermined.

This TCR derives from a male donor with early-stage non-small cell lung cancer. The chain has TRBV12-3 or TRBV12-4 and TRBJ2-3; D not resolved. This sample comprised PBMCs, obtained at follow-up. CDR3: CASSFPNTDTQYF. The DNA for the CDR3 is TGTGCCAGCAGTTTTCCCAACACAGATACGCAGTATTTT.